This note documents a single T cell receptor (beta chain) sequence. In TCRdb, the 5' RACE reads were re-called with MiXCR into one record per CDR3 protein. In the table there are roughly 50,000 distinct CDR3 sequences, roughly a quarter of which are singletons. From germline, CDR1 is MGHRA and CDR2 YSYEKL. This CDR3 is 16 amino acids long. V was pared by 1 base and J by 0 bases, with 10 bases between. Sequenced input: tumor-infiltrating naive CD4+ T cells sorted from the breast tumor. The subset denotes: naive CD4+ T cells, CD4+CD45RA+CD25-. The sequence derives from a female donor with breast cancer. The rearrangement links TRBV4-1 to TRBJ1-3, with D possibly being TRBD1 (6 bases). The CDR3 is CASSQVTGSSGNTIYF. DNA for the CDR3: TGCGCCAGCAGCCAAGTGACAGGAAGCTCTGGAAACACCATATATTTT.